A selection of T cell receptor beta chains follows, all from one sample in a study of molecular identifiers for immune sequencing clone quantification. TCRdb used MiXCR to reprocess the PCR reads, holding one entry per CDR3 protein. The sample holds more than 550,000 distinct CDR3 sequences, 25% seen once. Material for sequencing was naive CD8+ T cells from blood, with Jurkat cell RNA spiked in. Every receptor here comes from a human donor in good health. Some libraries in this study had Jurkat cell RNA spiked in. The CDR3 runs from the conserved cysteine through the conserved F or W. A D gene is named only where the DNA matches it firmly. Size is stated for part of the rows, as once, few or many counts, or as a class when the clone is expanded.

clone size	V gene	D gene	J gene	CDR3 DNA	CDR3 protein
many	TRBV19	-	TRBJ1-5	TGTGCCAGTAGTATCTGGGAATATCAGCCCCAGCATTTT	CASSIWEYQPQHF
few	TRBV5-6	-	TRBJ2-2	TGTGCCAGCAGCTTGGGCCTACAAGACACCGGGGAGCTGTTTTTT	CASSLGLQDTGELFF
few	TRBV14	-	TRBJ2-7	TGTGCCAGCAGCCCCTGGGGTGACAGGCCGAGCTCCTACGAGCAGTACTTC	CASSPWGDRPSSYEQYF
few	TRBV15	-	TRBJ1-1	TGTGCCACCAGCGGCGGTAGTACTGCTGAAGCTTTCTTT	CATSGGSTAEAFF
many	TRBV7-2	TRBD1	TRBJ2-7	TGTGCCAGCAGCAGTCGACAGGGGCCAGCCTACGAGCAGTACTTC	CASSSRQGPAYEQYF
many	TRBV5-1	-	TRBJ2-5	TGCGCCAGCAGCCTGGCGTACCAAGAGACCCAGTACTTC	CASSLAYQETQYF
many	TRBV7-9	-	TRBJ2-4	TGTGCCAGCAGCCCGCGGGACCTAGCCAAAAACATTCAGTACTTC	CASSPRDLAKNIQYF
many	TRBV10-2	-	TRBJ1-2	TGCGCCAGGGTGATCGGGGTAAACTATGGCTACACCTTC	CARVIGVNYGYTF
many	TRBV14	-	TRBJ2-5	TGTGCCAGCAGCCAAGCGGCTAGCAGTCTCTTTGAGGAGACCCAGTACTTC	CASSQAASSLFEETQYF
few	TRBV6-2/TRBV6-3	-	TRBJ1-6	TGTGCCAGCAGTTACTCAGCCGGGACTCCTGGTTCACCCCTCCACTTT	CASSYSAGTPGSPLHF
-	TRBV12-5	-	TRBJ1-5	TGTGCTAGTGGTTTGGGGCAGGGGACCAGTCAGCCCCAGCATTTT	CASGLGQGTSQPQHF